These 27 T cell receptor beta chains originate from one sample sequenced in a study of T cell clonality in common variable immunodeficiency. Whole-study findings and limits: Reportedly, TCR beta sequences from common variable immunodeficiency showed fewer deletions and N-nucleotide insertions.

Their antigens are not known. Clones were sequenced by immunoSEQ multiplex PCR, and TCRdb holds only the in-frame ones, with some missing. The sample lists about 5,300 clones, none appearing once, the ten largest making up about 15%. Sequencing input: peripheral blood mononuclear cells. These receptor sequences come from a human donor with common variable immunodeficiency.

On this clone itself: With the read ending 3 residues before the CDR3 end, the germline J gene is used to fill in that end. The rearrangement joins TRBV7-8 to TRBJ2-7, with TRBD1 matching over 8 bases. This CDR3 has 15 amino acids. The germline V gene encodes CDR1 SGHVS and CDR2 FQNEAQ. The V and J ends lost 5 bases and 2 bases, in that order; junction bases with no gene match: 8. The sequenced part of the CDR3 DNA is TGTGCCAGCAGCATGACGGACAGGGTTGCCTACGAG. It yields the protein CASSMTDRVAYE. The whole CDR3 reads CASSMTDRVAYEQYF.

In its sample, this clone was seen a few times. The CDR3 end is not reached by the read, which stops 3 residues before it; the germline J gene fills it in. The chain employs TRBV2 and TRBJ2-6; D is unclear. Germline CDR1 reads SNHLY; CDR2 reads FYNNEI. This CDR3 region has 15 residues. Trimming removed 6 bases at V and 0 bases at J, with 9 bases between. The CDR3 here is CASRKGISGANVLTF. CDR3 DNA (partial): TGTGCCAGCAGGAAGGGTATCTCTGGGGCCAACGTC. Complete variable domain (other parts from reference TRBV2 and TRBJ2-6): EPEVTQTPSHQVTQMGQEVILRCVPISNHLYFYWYRQILGQKVEFLVSFYNNEISEKSEIFDDQFSVERPDGSNFTLKIRSTKLEDSAMYFCASRKGISGANVLTFGAGSRLTVL.

As concerns this clone: The read halts 3 residues ahead of the CDR3 end, with the missing end drawn from the germline J gene. The chain uses TRBV6-1 and TRBJ1-5; possibly TRBD1 for D (6 bases). V shed 0 bases and J shed 6 bases, with 12 bases lying between them. This CDR3 is 15 amino acids long. CDR1 is MNHNS, CDR2 SASEGT, per germline. The CDR3 loop is CASSEAGHWSQPQHF. The DNA read from the CDR3 is TGTGCCAGCAGTGAAGCGGGACACTGGAGTCAGCCC.

In regard to this clone: The CDR3 extends 3 residues past the end of the read, so its final part is completed from the germline J gene. This chain links TRBV7-7 with TRBJ2-3, with 11 bases identical to TRBD2. Per the germline V gene, CDR1 is SSHAT and CDR2 is FNYEAQ (reference sequence). With 5 bases clipped from V and 5 bases from J, the junction kept 9 bases outside the gene matches. The CDR3 is 16 residues long. The sequenced part of the CDR3 DNA is TGTGCCAGCAGCAAAGATAGCGGGGGGGCCGGAGATACG. It translates to CASSKDSGGAGDT. The full CDR3 sequence reads CASSKDSGGAGDTQYF. The variable domain in full, completed from reference TRBV7-7 and TRBJ2-3, reads GAGVSQSPRYKVTKRGQDVTLRCDPISSHATLYWYQQALGQGPEFLTYFNYEAQPDKSGLPSDRFSAERPEGSISTLTIQRTEQRDSAMYRCASSKDSGGAGDTQYFGPGTRLTVL.

Only a few counts were recorded for this clone. Read coverage stops 3 residues before the CDR3 terminus; the germline J gene supplies the remainder. V gene TRBV6-2 or TRBV6-3 combines with J gene TRBJ2-7; possibly TRBD2 for D (5 bases). Trimming stripped 6 bases from V and 5 bases from J, with 11 bases between. CDR3 size: 12 residues. Germline values: CDR1 MNHEY, CDR2 SVGEGT. CDR3 loop: CASSRSGNEQYF. The sequenced CDR3 bases are TGTGCCAGCAGCCGCTCGGGGAACGAG.

This clone is labeled as medium-sized (0.01 to 0.1%). The read comes to an end 3 residues before the CDR3 does, leaving the germline J gene to fill in the end. The rearrangement links TRBV10-3 to TRBJ2-1; D is perhaps TRBD2 (5 bases). From germline, CDR1 is ENHRY and CDR2 SYGVKD. This CDR3 region has 18 residues. Trimming removed 0 bases at V and 8 bases at J, with 23 bases between. The chain's CDR3 is CAISESAPEAAVGYEQFF. The sequenced CDR3 bases are TGTGCCATCAGTGAGTCCGCCCCGGAAGCGGCAGTTGGGTATGAG.

This clone appeared many times. The CDR3 bases that were read are TGCGCCAGCAGCCCTGGACAGGGGGAGCGGGGAGAGACC. Translated: CASSPGQGERGET. The complete CDR3 sequence is CASSPGQGERGETQYF. The J gene is TRBJ2-5, the V gene TRBV5-1; 10 bases are a match to TRBD1. Read coverage stops 3 residues before the CDR3 terminus; the germline J gene supplies the remainder. V shed 4 bases and J 4 bases; nucleotides not matched to a gene: 10. The germline gives CDR1 SGHRS, CDR2 YFSETQ. The CDR3 loop spans 16 amino acids.

This clone was recorded at least ten times. The read halts 3 residues ahead of the CDR3 end, with the missing end drawn from the germline J gene. V usage is TRBV5-6 and J usage is TRBJ2-7; possible D gene TRBD1, 5 bases. V was clipped by 2 bases and J by 0 bases, with 9 bases between them. The CDR3 sequence is 14 residues long. Germline loops: CDR1 SGHDT, CDR2 YYEEEE. CDR3 residues: CASSLQVFSYEQYF. The CDR3 bases that were read are TGTGCCAGCAGCTTACAGGTGTTCTCCTACGAG.

This clone rates as medium-sized (0.01 to 0.1%). The read falls 3 residues short of the CDR3 end, and the missing part is taken from the germline J gene. The chain uses TRBV9 and TRBJ2-1; 7 bases agree with TRBD1. There are 16 residues in the CDR3. After removal of 4 bases from V and 4 bases from J, the junction contained 11 bases not matched to a gene. Germline V lookup: CDR1 SGDLS, CDR2 YYNGEE. CDR3 DNA, as far as it was read: TGTGCCAGCAGCACCAGACCTGGGACAGCTTACAATGAG. Residues: CASSTRPGTAYNE. The full CDR3 protein reads CASSTRPGTAYNEQFF.

Notes on this clone: The read is 3 residues too short to cover the CDR3 end, so that end is filled in from the germline J gene. The V gene is TRBV20-1, the J gene TRBJ2-5, with a weak D call TRBD1 (5 bases). The ends were cut back, 6 bases at V and 4 bases at J, with 15 bases in the middle. This CDR3 spans 13 amino acids. Germline loops: CDR1 DFQATT, CDR2 SNEGSKA (reference sequence). CDR3 DNA (partial): TGCAGTGCAGCCCGGACAACGAGAGAGACC. This encodes CSAARTTRET. The full-length CDR3 reads as CSAARTTRETQYF.

This clone is categorized as large. The read gets to within 3 residues of the CDR3 end, and the germline J gene fills in the rest. The J gene is TRBJ2-7, the V gene TRBV20-1; 8 nucleotides line up with TRBD1. Looked up from germline, CDR1 is DFQATT and CDR2 is SNEGSKA (reference sequence). Trimming took 8 bases from V and 6 from J; bases not matched to a gene: 6. The CDR3 sequence is 11 residues long. CDR3 protein: CSRTGQGEQYF. The sequenced CDR3 bases are TGCAGTCGGACAGGGCAGGGCGAG.

In this sample, this clone turned up a few times. The read ends 3 residues shy of where the CDR3 ends; the end is completed using the germline J gene. The same CDR3 can be traced to other DNA sequences in this sample. The J gene is TRBJ2-7, the V gene TRBV10-2; possibly TRBD1 for D (5 bases). The CDR3 sequence is 14 residues long. V was cut by 0 bases and J by 2 bases, with 8 bases left in between. CDR1 and CDR2 from the germline V gene are WSHSY and SAAADI. Partial CDR3 DNA: TGCGCCAGCAGTGAGTCTTGGGGCCCCTACGAG. The encoded protein is CASSESWGPYE. The whole CDR3 protein reads CASSESWGPYEQYF.

This clone came up a few times. The missing CDR3 end, 3 residues past where the read stops, is filled in from the germline J gene. V usage is TRBV6-1 and J usage is TRBJ2-3; unclear D gene. In germline, CDR1 is MNHNS, CDR2 SASEGT. The CDR3 consists of 12 residues. V was clipped by 4 bases and J by 3 bases, with 5 bases between them. The CDR3 is CASSVVTDTQYF. The covered CDR3 bases are TGTGCCAGCAGTGTCGTGACAGATACG.

This clone was picked up many times. The CDR3 end is not reached by the read, which stops 3 residues before it; the germline J gene fills it in. The gene calls are TRBV2 and TRBJ2-1; 11 nucleotides agree with TRBD2. The CDR3 length is 15 residues. Losses at the gene ends were 10 bases for V and 9 bases for J; bases not matched to a gene: 14. Germline V CDR1 and CDR2: SNHLY, FYNNEI. The CDR3: CAITGTSGPRGEQFF. The sequenced part of the CDR3 DNA is TGTGCCATCACCGGGACTAGCGGCCCCAGGGGTGAG.

This clone was detected many times. The observed sequence ends 3 residues before the CDR3 terminus, with the missing tail filled in from the germline J gene. This chain uses TRBV12-3 or TRBV12-4 with TRBJ2-1; 12 bases are shared with TRBD2. Trimming removed 7 bases from V and 4 bases from J; junction bases left unmatched: 8. The CDR3 spans 16 residues. The CDR3 spells CASTPSGTSGYNEQFF. The covered CDR3 bases are TGTGCCAGCACTCCCTCCGGGACTAGCGGGTACAATGAG.

This clone was counted many times. The read finishes 3 residues shy of the CDR3 end, and the germline J gene is used to complete it. The V gene is TRBV9, the J gene TRBJ2-1; tentatively, D is TRBD2 (7 bases). The CDR3 extends over 16 amino acids. The ends were cut back, 0 bases at V and 4 bases at J, with 14 bases in the middle. Germline V lookup: CDR1 SGDLS, CDR2 YYNGEE. The sequenced CDR3 bases are TGTGCCAGCAGCGTAGTGGGGGGGCGCAGGTACAATGAG. Translation gives CASSVVGGRRYNE. The complete CDR3 reads CASSVVGGRRYNEQFF.

This clone was detected many times. Sequencing ends 3 residues short of the CDR3 end; the germline J gene provides the rest. The chain uses TRBV18 and TRBJ1-1; D is unresolved. The V gene lost 3 bases and the J gene lost 4 bases, with 12 bases spanning the gap. The CDR3 has 14 amino acids. CDR1 and CDR2 from the germline V gene are KGHSH and LQKENI. The covered CDR3 bases are TGTGCCAGCTCACCCCCGACAAGGCTCACTGAA. Its translation: CASSPPTRLTE. The whole CDR3 region reads CASSPPTRLTEAFF.

This clone was counted at least ten times. The CDR3 protein is CASSDGTGFSYEQYF. The sequenced part of the CDR3 DNA is TGTGCCAGTAGCGACGGGACAGGGTTCTCCTACGAG. This chain connects TRBV19 to TRBJ2-7, with 9 bases matching TRBD1. The sequenced fragment ends 3 residues before the CDR3 boundary, so the rest is inferred from the germline J gene. V shed 6 bases, J shed 0 bases, and the junction held 6 bases outside the gene matches. CDR3 size: 15 residues. Germline assignment: CDR1 LNHDA and CDR2 SQIVND (reference sequence).

This clone was detected a few times. CDR3 bases read: TGTGCCAGCAGCTTAGAGCCAGCGACCACCGGGGAG. It encodes CASSLEPATTGE. The full-length CDR3 reads as CASSLEPATTGELFF. The chain joins TRBV7-9 to TRBJ2-2; D unclear. The read comes to an end 3 residues before the CDR3 does, leaving the germline J gene to fill in the end. This CDR3 has 15 amino acids. The V end lost 1 base, the J end lost 4 bases, and 10 bases lay between the germline ends. Germline lookup yields CDR1 SEHNR and CDR2 FQNEAQ (reference sequence).

Only a few counts were recorded for this clone. Coverage ceases 3 residues before the CDR3 finishes, and the germline J gene fills in the end. V gene TRBV2 combines with J gene TRBJ2-7; 10 nucleotides align to TRBD1. This CDR3 comprises 16 residues. The V gene end was trimmed by 3 bases and the J gene end by 3 bases; junction bases not matched to a gene: 8. The germline V gene encodes CDR1 SNHLY and CDR2 FYNNEI. The CDR3 DNA, read in part, is TGTGCCAGCAGTGACCGGGACAGGGGTATAGGCTACGAG. This codes for CASSDRDRGIGYE. The full CDR3 is CASSDRDRGIGYEQYF.

This clone appeared a few times. The CDR3 goes on 3 residues after the read ends, and that part is filled in from the germline J gene. The chain uses TRBV5-1 and TRBJ2-3; TRBD1 matches at 8 bases. The CDR3 contains 15 residues. Germline trimming cut 1 base from V and 3 bases from J; bases unmatched to any gene: 4. Germline V CDR1 and CDR2: SGHRS, YFSETQ. Partial CDR3 DNA: TGCGCCAGCAGCTTGCGAGACAGGGGAACAGATACG. This encodes CASSLRDRGTDT. The CDR3 in its entirety is CASSLRDRGTDTQYF.

About this clone itself: Read coverage stops 3 residues before the CDR3 terminus; the germline J gene supplies the remainder. The chain employs TRBV10-3 and TRBJ2-1, with a possible D match to TRBD1 (6 bases). The CDR3 has 15 residues. Germline V gives CDR1 ENHRY, CDR2 SYGVKD. Trimming stripped 0 bases from V and 4 bases from J, with 10 bases between. The chain's CDR3 is CAISESGQHYNEQFF. CDR3 DNA (partial): TGTGCCATCAGTGAGTCGGGACAACATTACAATGAG.

As concerns this clone: The read halts 3 residues ahead of the CDR3 end, with the missing end drawn from the germline J gene. The chain is built from TRBV7-9 and TRBJ1-1; D possibly corresponds to TRBD1 (5 bases). The CDR3 extends over 14 amino acids. The V end lost 5 bases, the J end lost 3 bases, and 13 bases lay between the germline ends. CDR1 and CDR2 (germline): SEHNR, FQNEAQ (reference sequence). The CDR3 loop is CASSNTGFYTEAFF. The sequenced part of the CDR3 DNA is TGTGCCAGCAGCAATACAGGTTTCTACACTGAA.

This clone was seen more than once but under ten times. The DNA ends 3 residues before the CDR3 does, and the rest of the CDR3 is filled in from the germline J gene. Different DNA sequences within this sample yield the same CDR3. The chain combines TRBV2 with TRBJ1-4; TRBD1 aligns across 11 bases. Germline values: CDR1 SNHLY, CDR2 FYNNEI. The J segment lost 8 bases and the V segment lost 7 bases, leaving 6 bases of the junction unmatched. The CDR3 extends over 14 amino acids. This chain's CDR3 is CASTWGQGVEKLFF. CDR3 DNA, as far as it was read: TGTGCCAGCACCTGGGGACAGGGGGTGGAAAAA.

The sample holds many counts of this clone. The CDR3 end is not reached by the read, which stops 3 residues before it; the germline J gene fills it in. This chain connects TRBV6-2 or TRBV6-3 to TRBJ2-1; D might be TRBD2 (6 bases). The CDR3 consists of 15 residues. Germline assignment: CDR1 MNHEY and CDR2 SVGEGT. The V end was cut by 0 bases, the J end by 4 bases, with 10 bases between. Incomplete CDR3 DNA: TGTGCCAGCAGTTACTCGGGCGGGACTTACAATGAG. It specifies CASSYSGGTYNE. The CDR3 as a whole reads CASSYSGGTYNEQFF.

This clone was detected only a few times. A read error is possible here, since a much larger clone lies one base away. The read comes to an end 3 residues before the CDR3 does, leaving the germline J gene to fill in the end. The chain recombines TRBV19 with TRBJ1-5, with D maybe TRBD1 (6 bases). CDR1 LNHDA and CDR2 SQIVND come from the germline V gene (reference sequence). The length of the CDR3 is 15 residues. The CDR3 DNA, read in part, is TGTGCCAGTATAACGGACAGCGGTAGCAAGCAGCCC. This translates into CASITDSGSKQP. The CDR3 in its entirety is CASITDSGSKQPQHF.

This clone has only a few counts. This chain's CDR3 is CASSYQSSYNSPLHF. The covered CDR3 bases are TGCGCCAGCAGCTATCAGAGCTCCTATAATTCACCC. The chain uses TRBV5-1 and TRBJ1-6; no firm D call. The read stops 3 residues short of the end of the CDR3; the missing end is completed from the germline J gene. Trimming shortened V by 3 bases and J by 0 bases, and 7 bases separated the two germline ends. The CDR3 contains 15 residues. Germline assignment: CDR1 SGHRS and CDR2 YFSETQ.